The clone carrying this TCR beta chain was seen a few times. Germline V gene lookup returns CDR1 KGHDR and CDR2 SFDVKD. The CDR3 totals 14 residues. With 4 bases clipped from V and 8 bases from J, the junction kept 6 bases outside the gene matches. This entry comes from a study of blood T cell repertoires in COVID-19. Assay used: immunoSEQ multiplex PCR; TCRdb lists only in-frame clones, some missing. The repertoire includes 200,000 to 300,000 clones, about 91% of them detected once, and approximately 2.6% sits in the top ten. In Seattle, patients joined the study during active infection and were tracked longitudinally.

This sequence was found in a person under 35 with COVID-19, enrolled during active disease. The sample consisted of peripheral blood. The chain recombines TRBV24-1 with TRBJ1-1, with 10 bases fitting TRBD1. CDR3 nucleotide sequence: TGTGCCACCAGTGACCGGACAGGGGGTTCAGAAGCTTTCTTT. Its translation: CATSDRTGGSEAFF.